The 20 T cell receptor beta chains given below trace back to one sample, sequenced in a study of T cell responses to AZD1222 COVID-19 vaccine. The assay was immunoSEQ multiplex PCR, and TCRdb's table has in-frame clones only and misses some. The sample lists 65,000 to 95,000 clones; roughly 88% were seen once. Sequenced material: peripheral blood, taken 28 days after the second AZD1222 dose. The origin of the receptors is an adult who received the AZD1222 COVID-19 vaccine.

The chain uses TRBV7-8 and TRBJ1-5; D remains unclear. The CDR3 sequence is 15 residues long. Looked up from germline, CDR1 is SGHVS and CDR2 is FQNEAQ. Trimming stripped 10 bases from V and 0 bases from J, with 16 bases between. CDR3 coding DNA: TGTGCCACCTCCCCTGGGCCACATAGCAATCAGCCCCAGCATTTT. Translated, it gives CATSPGPHSNQPQHF. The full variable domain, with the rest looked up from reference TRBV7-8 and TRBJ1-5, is GAGVSQSPRYKVAKRGQDVALRCDPISGHVSLFWYQQALGQGPEFLTYFQNEAQLDKSGLPSDRFFAERPEGSVSTLKIQRTQQEDSAVYLCATSPGPHSNQPQHFGDGTRLSIL.

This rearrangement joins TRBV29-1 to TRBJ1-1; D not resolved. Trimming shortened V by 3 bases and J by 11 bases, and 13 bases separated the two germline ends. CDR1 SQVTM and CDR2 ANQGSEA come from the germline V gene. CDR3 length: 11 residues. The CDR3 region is CSVDNGERAFF. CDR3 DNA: TGCAGCGTTGACAATGGGGAGAGGGCTTTCTTT.

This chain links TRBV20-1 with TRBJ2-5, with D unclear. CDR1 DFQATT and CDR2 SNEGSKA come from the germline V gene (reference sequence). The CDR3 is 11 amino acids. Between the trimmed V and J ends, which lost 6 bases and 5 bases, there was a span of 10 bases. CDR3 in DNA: TGCAGTGCCCAGAATCACGAGACCCAGTACTTC. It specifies CSAQNHETQYF.

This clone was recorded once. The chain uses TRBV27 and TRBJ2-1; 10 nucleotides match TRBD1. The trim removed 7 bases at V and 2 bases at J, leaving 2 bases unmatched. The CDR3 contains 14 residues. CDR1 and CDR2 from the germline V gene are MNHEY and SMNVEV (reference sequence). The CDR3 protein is CASMGQGTYNEQFF. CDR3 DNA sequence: TGTGCCAGCATGGGACAGGGGACCTACAATGAGCAGTTCTTC.

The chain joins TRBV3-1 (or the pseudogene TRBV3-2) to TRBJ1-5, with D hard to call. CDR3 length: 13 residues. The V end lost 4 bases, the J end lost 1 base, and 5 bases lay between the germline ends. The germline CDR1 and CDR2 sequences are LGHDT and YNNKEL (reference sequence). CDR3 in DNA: TGTGCCAGCAGCCTAAGGAGCAATCAGCCCCAGCATTTT. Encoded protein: CASSLRSNQPQHF.

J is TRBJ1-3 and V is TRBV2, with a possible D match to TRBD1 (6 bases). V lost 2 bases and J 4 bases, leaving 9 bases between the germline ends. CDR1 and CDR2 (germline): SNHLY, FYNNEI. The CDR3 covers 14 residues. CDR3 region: CASSEMGAGNTIYF. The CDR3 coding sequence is TGTGCCAGCAGTGAAATGGGGGCAGGAAACACCATATATTTT.

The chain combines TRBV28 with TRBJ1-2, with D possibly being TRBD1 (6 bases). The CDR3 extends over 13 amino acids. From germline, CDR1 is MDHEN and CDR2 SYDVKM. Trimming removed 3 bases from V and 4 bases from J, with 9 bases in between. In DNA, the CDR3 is TGTGCCAGCAGTTTGGGACAATTCTATGGCTACACCTTC. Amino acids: CASSLGQFYGYTF.

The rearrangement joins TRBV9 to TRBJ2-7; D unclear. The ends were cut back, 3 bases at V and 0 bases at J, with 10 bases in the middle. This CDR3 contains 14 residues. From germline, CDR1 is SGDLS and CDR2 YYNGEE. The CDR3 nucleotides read TGTGCCAGCAGCGGATCCGCGGTCTCCTACGAGCAGTACTTC. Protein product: CASSGSAVSYEQYF.

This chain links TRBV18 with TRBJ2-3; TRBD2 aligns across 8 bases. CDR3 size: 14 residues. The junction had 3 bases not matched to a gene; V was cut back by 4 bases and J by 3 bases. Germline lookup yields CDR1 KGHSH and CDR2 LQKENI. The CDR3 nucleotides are TGTGCCAGCTCACTAGGGACTAGAACAGATACGCAGTATTTT. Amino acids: CASSLGTRTDTQYF.

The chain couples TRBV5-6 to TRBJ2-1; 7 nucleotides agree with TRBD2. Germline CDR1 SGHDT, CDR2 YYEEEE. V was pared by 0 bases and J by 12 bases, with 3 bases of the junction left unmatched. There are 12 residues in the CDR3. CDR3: CASSLAGGRQFF. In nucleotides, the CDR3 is TGTGCCAGCAGCTTGGCGGGGGGTCGGCAGTTCTTC. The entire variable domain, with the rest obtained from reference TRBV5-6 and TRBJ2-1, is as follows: DAGVTQSPTHLIKTRGQQVTLRCSPKSGHDTVSWYQQALGQGPQFIFQYYEEEERQRGNFPDRFSGHQFPNYSSELNVNALLLGDSALYLCASSLAGGRQFFGPGTRLTVL.

This CDR3 reads CASSFNVNAEAFF. CDR3 DNA: TGCGCCAGCAGCTTCAATGTAAACGCTGAAGCTTTCTTT. The chain recombines TRBV5-1 with TRBJ1-1; no clear D. This CDR3 spans 13 amino acids. Trimming removed 2 bases at V and 6 bases at J, with 11 bases between. Germline-derived CDR1 and CDR2 are SGHRS and YFSETQ.

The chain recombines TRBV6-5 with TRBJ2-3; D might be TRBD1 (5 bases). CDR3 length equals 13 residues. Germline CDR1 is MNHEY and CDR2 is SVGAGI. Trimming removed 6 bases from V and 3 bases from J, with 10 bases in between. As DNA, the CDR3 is TGTGCCAGCAGCAGACAGCTAACAGATACGCAGTATTTT. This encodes CASSRQLTDTQYF.

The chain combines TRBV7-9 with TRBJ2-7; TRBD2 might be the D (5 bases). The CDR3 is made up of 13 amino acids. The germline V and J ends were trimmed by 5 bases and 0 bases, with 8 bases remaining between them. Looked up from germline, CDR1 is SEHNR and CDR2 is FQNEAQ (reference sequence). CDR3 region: CASSQRGSYEQYF. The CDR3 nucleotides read TGTGCCAGCAGCCAACGGGGCTCCTACGAGCAGTACTTC.

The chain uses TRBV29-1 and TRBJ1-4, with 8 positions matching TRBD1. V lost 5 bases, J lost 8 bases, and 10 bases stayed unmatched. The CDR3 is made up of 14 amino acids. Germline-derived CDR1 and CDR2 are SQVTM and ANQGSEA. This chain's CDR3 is CSVWVTGGKEKLFF. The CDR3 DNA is TGCAGCGTTTGGGTCACAGGGGGAAAGGAAAAACTGTTTTTT.

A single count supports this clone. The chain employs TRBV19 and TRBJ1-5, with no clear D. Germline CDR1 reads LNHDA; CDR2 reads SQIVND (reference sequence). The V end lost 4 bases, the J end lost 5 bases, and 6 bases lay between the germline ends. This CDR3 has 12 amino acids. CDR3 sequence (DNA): TGTGCCAGTAGTACCTCTTATCAGCCCCAGCATTTT. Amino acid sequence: CASSTSYQPQHF.

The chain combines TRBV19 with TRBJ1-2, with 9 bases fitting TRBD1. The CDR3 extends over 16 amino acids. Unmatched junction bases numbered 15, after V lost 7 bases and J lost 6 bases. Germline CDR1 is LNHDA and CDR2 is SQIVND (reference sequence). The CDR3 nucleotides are TGTGCCAGTACCCTCGATGGGACAGGGATGATTCATGGCTACACCTTC. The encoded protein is CASTLDGTGMIHGYTF.

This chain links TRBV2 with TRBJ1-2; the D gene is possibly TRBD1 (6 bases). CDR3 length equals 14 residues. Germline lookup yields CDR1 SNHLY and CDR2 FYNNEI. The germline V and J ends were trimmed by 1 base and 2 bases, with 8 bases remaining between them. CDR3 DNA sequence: TGTGCCAGCAGTGAAGGGCAGGGGAACTATGGCTACACCTTC. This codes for CASSEGQGNYGYTF. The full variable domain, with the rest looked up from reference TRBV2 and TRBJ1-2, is EPEVTQTPSHQVTQMGQEVILRCVPISNHLYFYWYRQILGQKVEFLVSFYNNEISEKSEIFDDQFSVERPDGSNFTLKIRSTKLEDSAMYFCASSEGQGNYGYTFGSGTRLTVV.

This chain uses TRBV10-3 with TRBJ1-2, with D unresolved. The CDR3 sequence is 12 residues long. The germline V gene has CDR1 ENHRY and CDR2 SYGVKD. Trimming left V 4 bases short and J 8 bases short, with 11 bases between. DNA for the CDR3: TGTGCCATCAGTGGGCGGGGTTACGGCTACACCTTC. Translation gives CAISGRGYGYTF.

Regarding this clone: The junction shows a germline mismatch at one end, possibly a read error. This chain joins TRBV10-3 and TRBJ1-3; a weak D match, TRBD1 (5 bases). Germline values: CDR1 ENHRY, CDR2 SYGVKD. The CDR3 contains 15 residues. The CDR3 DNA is TGTGCCATCAGTGAGTCACGGGACGGAGGAAGCACCATATATTTT. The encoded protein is CAISESRDGGSTIYF.

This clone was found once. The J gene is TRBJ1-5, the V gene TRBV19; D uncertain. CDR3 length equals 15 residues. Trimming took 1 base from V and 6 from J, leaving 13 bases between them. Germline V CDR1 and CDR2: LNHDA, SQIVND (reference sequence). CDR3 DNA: TGTGCCAGTAGTATAGCCACAATGTCGGGTCAGCCCCAGCATTTT. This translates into CASSIATMSGQPQHF.